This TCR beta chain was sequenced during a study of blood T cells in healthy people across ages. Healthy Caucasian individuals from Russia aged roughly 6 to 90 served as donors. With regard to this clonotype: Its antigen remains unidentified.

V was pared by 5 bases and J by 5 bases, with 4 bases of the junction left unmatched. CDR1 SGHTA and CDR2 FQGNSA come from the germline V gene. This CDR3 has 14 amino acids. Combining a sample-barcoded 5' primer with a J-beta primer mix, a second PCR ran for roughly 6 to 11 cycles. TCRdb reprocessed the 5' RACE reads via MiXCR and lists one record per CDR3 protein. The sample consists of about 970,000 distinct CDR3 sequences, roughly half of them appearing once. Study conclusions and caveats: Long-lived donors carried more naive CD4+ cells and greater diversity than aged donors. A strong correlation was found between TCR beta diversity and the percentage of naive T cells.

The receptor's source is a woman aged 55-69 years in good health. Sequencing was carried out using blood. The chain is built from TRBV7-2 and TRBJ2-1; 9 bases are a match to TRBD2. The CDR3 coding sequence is TGTGCCAGCAGCATCCGACTAGCGGACAATGAGCAGTTCTTC. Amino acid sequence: CASSIRLADNEQFF.